These T cell receptor beta chains were read from a single sample in a study of T cells in tuberculosis. Only in-frame clones appear in the TCRdb table, and some are missing; sequencing was by immunoSEQ multiplex PCR. This table holds tens of thousands of clones, just over 90% found once. The sequencing used PBMCs, collected at tuberculosis diagnosis. These receptors were obtained from an adult with tuberculosis. Some clones in this sample may be carry-over from other donors' samples. Both conserved end residues are part of each CDR3. D genes are given only for firm matches. Only part of the rows carry a size: once, few, many, or a class if the clone is expanded.

TRBJ2-2 | NA | TRBV7-8 | TRBD1 | TGTGCCAGCAGCTTATTCGGGCAGGGGGCCGGGGAGCTGTTTTTT | CASSLFGQGAGELFF
TRBJ1-2 | NA | TRBV6-5 | NA | TGTGCCAGTTTCGGCGACCGGAGGTACACCTTC | CASFGDRRYTF
TRBJ2-2 | NA | TRBV5-1 | TRBD2 | TGCGCCAGCAGCTCCCCCCTAGCGGGGGCGGCCGAGGGGCTGTTTTTT | CASSSPLAGAAEGLFF
TRBJ2-7 | NA | TRBV5-4 | TRBD2 | TGTGCCAGCAGCTTGGACGGGGGGTTAGGGTACGAGCAGTACTTC | CASSLDGGLGYEQYF
TRBJ2-3 | NA | TRBV4-2 | TRBD1 | TGTGCCAGCAGCCCCGCGACAGGGGGCGGGAACACAGATACGCAGTATTTT | CASSPATGGGNTDTQYF
TRBJ1-2 | NA | TRBV7-9 | NA | TGTGCCAGCAGCTTCTCGGACTATGGCTACACCTTC | CASSFSDYGYTF
TRBJ2-7 | NA | TRBV5-1 | NA | TGCGCCAGCAGCCAAGGTTCCATGGACATTCTCTACGAGCAGTACTTC | CASSQGSMDILYEQYF
TRBJ2-7 | NA | TRBV28 | TRBD1 | TGTGCCAGCAGGGCTACAGGGACAGGGGGCAGGTACGAGCAGTACTTC | CASRATGTGGRYEQYF
TRBJ1-2 | NA | TRBV29-1 | TRBD1 | TGCAGCGTTGCCCCGGGACAGGGGGAAGTACTTGGCTACACCTTC | CSVAPGQGEVLGYTF
TRBJ2-7 | NA | TRBV5-6 | NA | TGTGCCAGCAGCTTATCCCACTCCTACGAGCAGTACTTC | CASSLSHSYEQYF
TRBJ2-2 | NA | TRBV7-9 | NA | TGTGCCAGCAGCCTACAGGGAGCGGAGCTGTTTTTT | CASSLQGAELFF
TRBJ1-1 | NA | TRBV5-1 | NA | TGCGCCAGCAGCTTGGCGGGGAACTTCGAAGCTTTCTTT | CASSLAGNFEAFF
TRBJ2-2 | NA | TRBV5-1 | NA | TGCGCCAGCAGCTTGGATGTCACTACCGGGGAGCTGTTTTTT | CASSLDVTTGELFF
TRBJ2-1 | NA | TRBV7-2 | NA | TGTGCCAGCAGCGGTTCTTCGGTGTATGAGCAGTTCTTC | CASSGSSVYEQFF
TRBJ1-3 | once | TRBV4-1 | NA | TGCGCCAGCAGCCCTTCGGGCTCTGGAAACACCATATATTTT | CASSPSGSGNTIYF
TRBJ2-7 | NA | TRBV6-1 | TRBD2 | TGTGCCAGCAATGAGGCTAGCGGAGACTACGAGCAGTACTTC | CASNEASGDYEQYF
TRBJ1-1 | NA | TRBV19 | NA | TGTGCCAGTAGTATGGGGGACATCTACACTGAAGCTTTCTTT | CASSMGDIYTEAFF
TRBJ2-4 | NA | TRBV2 | TRBD1 | TGTGCCAGCAGGCCTCAGGCCAGGGGGAACATTCAGTACTTC | CASRPQARGNIQYF
TRBJ2-7 | NA | TRBV5-4 | TRBD1 | TGTGCCAGCAGCCCCAGGGGGCACCCCTACGAGCAGTACTTC | CASSPRGHPYEQYF
TRBJ2-6 | NA | TRBV18 | TRBD1 | TGTGCCAGCTCACCCCGGACAGGGGACTCTGGGGCCAACGTCCTGACTTTC | CASSPRTGDSGANVLTF
TRBJ2-7 | NA | TRBV6-5 | NA | TGTGCCAGCAGTTTTTCAGGAGGTTACGAGCAGTACTTC | CASSFSGGYEQYF
TRBJ1-6 | NA | TRBV7-6 | TRBD1 | TGTGCCAGCAGCTTACTCAGGGGGAATTCACCCCTCCACTTT | CASSLLRGNSPLHF
TRBJ1-1 | NA | TRBV7-9 | NA | TGTGCCAGCAGCCCAGCACTCCCACAGGGTCCAATGAACACTGAAGCTTTCTTT | CASSPALPQGPMNTEAFF
TRBJ2-3 | NA | TRBV19 | NA | TGTGCCAGTAGTATTAGTCTGGTGCAGGGTTGGCCAGATACGCAGTATTTT | CASSISLVQGWPDTQYF
TRBJ1-1 | NA | TRBV18 | NA | TGTGCCAGCTCACCAGGCGGAGGCAGGGGAAACACTGAAGCTTTCTTT | CASSPGGGRGNTEAFF
TRBJ1-2 | NA | TRBV5-1 | TRBD1 | TGCGCCAGCAGCCGCGATGGGACAGCTAACTATGGCTACACCTTC | CASSRDGTANYGYTF